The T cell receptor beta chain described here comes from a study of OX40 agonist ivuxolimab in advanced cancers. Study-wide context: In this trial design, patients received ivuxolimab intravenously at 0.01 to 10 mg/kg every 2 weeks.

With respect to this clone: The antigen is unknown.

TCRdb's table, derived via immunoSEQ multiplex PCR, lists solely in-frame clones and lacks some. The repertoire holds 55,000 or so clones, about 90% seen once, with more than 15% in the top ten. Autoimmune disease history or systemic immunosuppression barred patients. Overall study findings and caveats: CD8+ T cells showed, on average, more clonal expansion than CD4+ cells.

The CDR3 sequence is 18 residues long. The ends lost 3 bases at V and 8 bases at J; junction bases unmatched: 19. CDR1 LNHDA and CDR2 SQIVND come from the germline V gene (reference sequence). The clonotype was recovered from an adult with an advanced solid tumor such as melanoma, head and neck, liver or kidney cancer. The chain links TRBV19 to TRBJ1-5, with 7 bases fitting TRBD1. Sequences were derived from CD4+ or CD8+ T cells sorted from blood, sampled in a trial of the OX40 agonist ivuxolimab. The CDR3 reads CASSIFMMTGYEVKPQHF. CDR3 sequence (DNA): TGTGCCAGTAGTATTTTTATGATGACAGGGTATGAAGTGAAGCCCCAGCATTTT.